Presented here are 12 T cell receptor beta chains from one specimen sequenced in a study of cytomegalovirus exposure and HLA in healthy donors. In the PCR, 60 Vbeta and 13 Jbeta primers were used. The data were produced by immunoSEQ multiplex PCR, yet TCRdb's version contains in-frame clones alone and is incomplete. The sample totals about 160,000 clones. The specimen was PBMCs. The receptors originated from a woman aged 60-70 years in good health and CMV-seronegative.

CDR3 loop: CAISEGGFSYEQYF. The CDR3 DNA reads as TGTGCCATCAGTGAAGGGGGATTCTCCTACGAGCAGTACTTC. The chain links TRBV10-3 to TRBJ2-7, with D perhaps TRBD1 (6 bases). The germline V gene has CDR1 ENHRY and CDR2 SYGVKD. Trimming pared 3 bases from V and 0 bases from J, leaving 9 bases between. This CDR3 contains 14 residues.

The chain is built from TRBV25-1 and TRBJ2-1; 9 nucleotides align to TRBD2. The germline gives CDR1 MGHDK, CDR2 SYGVNS. The CDR3 extends over 13 amino acids. Trimming removed 11 bases from V and 1 base from J; junction bases left unmatched: 3. The CDR3 is CAPAGGSYNEQFF. CDR3 in DNA: TGTGCCCCAGCGGGGGGTTCCTACAATGAGCAGTTCTTC.

This chain links TRBV27 with TRBJ1-1; 11 positions match TRBD1. The CDR3 is 16 residues long. Per the germline V gene, CDR1 is MNHEY and CDR2 is SMNVEV (reference sequence). The V gene end was trimmed by 5 bases and the J gene end by 0 bases; junction bases not matched to a gene: 5. The CDR3 spells CASSRGTGGMNTEAFF. For the CDR3, the DNA is TGTGCCAGCAGTCGCGGGACAGGGGGTATGAACACTGAAGCTTTCTTT.

The chain is built from TRBV15 and TRBJ2-7; 13 positions agree with TRBD2. The CDR3 consists of 15 residues. V lost 5 bases and J lost 5; bases outside the gene matches: 6. The germline V gene has CDR1 LNHNV and CDR2 YYDKDF (reference sequence). The DNA for the CDR3 is TGTGCCACCAGCGCCAGGACTAGCGGGAGCCACGAGCAGTACTTC. Translated, it gives CATSARTSGSHEQYF.

The rearrangement links TRBV6-5 to TRBJ2-4; D gene ambiguous. The germline V gene has CDR1 MNHEY and CDR2 SVGAGI. CDR3 length equals 15 residues. The ends were cut back, 0 bases at V and 0 bases at J, with 6 bases in the middle. The CDR3 loop is CASSYSLLAKNIQYF. CDR3 DNA sequence: TGTGCCAGCAGTTACTCTCTACTAGCCAAAAACATTCAGTACTTC.

The chain combines TRBV18 with TRBJ1-2, with a weak D call TRBD1 (6 bases). Germline V gene data show CDR1 as KGHSH and CDR2 as LQKENI. The V end was cut by 3 bases, the J end by 3 bases, with 11 bases between. CDR3 length: 14 residues. CDR3 bases: TGTGCCAGCTCACCCCTACAGGGTGACTATGGCTACACCTTC. Its translation is CASSPLQGDYGYTF.

This chain joins TRBV9 and TRBJ2-1; possible D gene TRBD2, 6 bases. V was trimmed by 0 bases and J by 3 bases, leaving 13 bases between them. The CDR3 spans 16 residues. Germline V gene lookup returns CDR1 SGDLS and CDR2 YYNGEE. Here the CDR3 reads CASSVEGSGNYNEQFF. The CDR3 DNA follows: TGTGCCAGCAGCGTAGAGGGTAGCGGTAACTACAATGAGCAGTTCTTC. The variable domain in full, with the rest retrieved from reference TRBV9 and TRBJ2-1, is DSGVTQTPKHLITATGQRVTLRCSPRSGDLSVYWYQQSLDQGLQFLIQYYNGEERAKGNILERFSAQQFPDLHSELNLSSLELGDSALYFCASSVEGSGNYNEQFFGPGTRLTVL.

The V call is TRBV9, the J call TRBJ1-2, with 9 bases fitting TRBD1. The length of the CDR3 is 17 residues. J lost 2 bases, V lost 4 bases, and 12 bases had no gene match. Per germline, CDR1 SGDLS and CDR2 YYNGEE. This chain's CDR3 is CASSQSRDRDRNYGYTF. CDR3 in DNA: TGTGCCAGCAGCCAGTCCCGGGACAGGGATCGGAACTATGGCTACACCTTC.

The chain carries TRBV12-5 and TRBJ1-2; the match to TRBD1 covers 8 bases. There are 20 residues in the CDR3. Germline CDR1 and CDR2: LGHNT and FRNRAP. After removal of 0 bases from V and 8 bases from J, the junction contained 23 bases not matched to a gene. The CDR3 region is CASGLVPSSQGAYAPNGYTF. The CDR3 region has the DNA TGTGCTAGTGGTTTGGTACCCTCCTCTCAGGGGGCGTATGCCCCCAACGGCTACACCTTC. Combining the CDR3 with reference TRBV12-5 and TRBJ1-2 gives the whole variable domain DARVTQTPRHKVTEMGQEVTMRCQPILGHNTVFWYRQTMMQGLELLAYFRNRAPLDDSGMPKDRFSAEMPDATLATLKIQPSEPRDSAVYFCASGLVPSSQGAYAPNGYTFGSGTRLTVV.

The chain is built from TRBV19 and TRBJ1-1; 7 bases fit TRBD1. The CDR3 length is 14 residues. Per the germline V gene, CDR1 is LNHDA and CDR2 is SQIVND (reference sequence). Trimming removed 7 bases from V and 3 bases from J; junction bases left unmatched: 8. The DNA for the CDR3 is TGTGCCAGTACGGCAGGGGGGCGCGACACTGAAGCTTTCTTT. It encodes CASTAGGRDTEAFF.

The chain has TRBV19 and TRBJ1-5; TRBD1 aligns across 9 bases. Germline lookup yields CDR1 LNHDA and CDR2 SQIVND (reference sequence). V gave up 6 bases and J gave up 7 bases; unmatched junction bases: 7. CDR3 length equals 14 residues. In nucleotides, the CDR3 is TGTGCCAGTAGCCCGAGGGACAGGGTGCAGCCCCAGCATTTT. Protein: CASSPRDRVQPQHF.

The chain carries TRBV5-1 and TRBJ1-1; 7 bases line up with TRBD1. This CDR3 has 13 amino acids. Trimming at V came to 1 base and at J to 5 bases, leaving 2 bases not matched to a gene. The germline V gene encodes CDR1 SGHRS and CDR2 YFSETQ. The CDR3 nucleotides are TGCGCCAGCAGCTTGTTCAGGGGGACTGAAGCTTTCTTT. Encoded protein: CASSLFRGTEAFF.